This T cell receptor (beta chain) was retrieved from a study of CD8 T cells in ankylosing spondylitis. General study points: In ankylosing spondylitis blood, a motif of fewer than 10 highly homologous TCR beta variants appeared characteristic. Disease-linked clones were CD8+ and relatively rare in peripheral blood.

This clonotype was counted at least ten times. Its specificity is not known. MiXCR, applied by TCRdb to the 5' RACE reads, yields one record per CDR3 protein. In the table there are roughly 120,000 distinct CDR3 sequences, over 6.5% of which are singletons. V gave up 3 bases and J gave up 7 bases, with 10 bases separating them. CDR3 length: 13 amino acids. Germline-derived CDR1 and CDR2 are SGHDT and YYEEEE. This TCR derives from a male donor with ankylosing spondylitis or in good health (not recorded which). Sample: blood, either unsorted or a sorted T cell fraction (not recorded which). The chain recombines TRBV5-6 with TRBJ2-2; TRBD2 is a possible D gene (5 bases). The CDR3 spells CASSSDWDGELFF. The DNA for the CDR3 is TGTGCCAGCAGCTCGGACTGGGACGGGGAGCTGTTTTTT.